Listed here are 21 T cell receptor beta chains from one sample, sequenced in a study of cytomegalovirus exposure and HLA in healthy donors. PCR used 60 Vbeta primers and 13 Jbeta primers. The method was immunoSEQ multiplex PCR; TCRdb's version includes in-frame clones alone and lacks a portion of them. This table lists about 200,000 clones. The sample comprised PBMCs. These receptors were obtained from a girl aged 2 to 10 in good health and CMV-seropositive.

The gene calls are TRBV27 and TRBJ2-5, with TRBD2 matching over 8 bases. CDR1 and CDR2 (germline): MNHEY, SMNVEV (reference sequence). The trim removed 3 bases at V and 4 bases at J, leaving 7 bases unmatched. The CDR3 runs 15 residues. This CDR3 is CASSFASGWGETQYF. CDR3 sequence (DNA): TGTGCCAGCAGTTTTGCTAGCGGGTGGGGAGAGACCCAGTACTTC.

This chain links TRBV5-4 with TRBJ2-7; 9 positions agree with TRBD1. Germline V lookup: CDR1 SGHNT, CDR2 YYREEE (reference sequence). The ends lost 0 bases at V and 2 bases at J; junction bases unmatched: 3. The CDR3 runs 15 residues. DNA for the CDR3: TGTGCCAGCAGCTTGGAGGGGACAGGGCCCTACGAGCAGTACTTC. Its protein is CASSLEGTGPYEQYF.

V is TRBV5-1 and J is TRBJ2-7, with TRBD1 matching 7 bases. Germline loops: CDR1 SGHRS, CDR2 YFSETQ. V was clipped by 4 bases and J by 5 bases; unmatched bases: 12. The CDR3 runs to 15 residues. This CDR3 reads CASSPGDRWYDEQYF. DNA of the CDR3: TGCGCCAGCAGCCCCGGGGACAGATGGTACGACGAGCAGTACTTC.

The rearrangement joins TRBV7-6 to TRBJ2-7; the match to TRBD2 covers 9 bases. CDR3 length: 15 residues. Germline lookup yields CDR1 SGHVS and CDR2 FNYEAQ. V dropped 2 bases and J dropped 3; count of bases not matched to a gene: 5. This chain's CDR3 is CASSLSAGGFYEQYF. In nucleotides, the CDR3 is TGTGCCAGCAGCTTATCAGCGGGAGGCTTCTACGAGCAGTACTTC.

The chain is built from TRBV27 and TRBJ1-5; maybe TRBD1 (6 bases). Germline V CDR1 and CDR2: MNHEY, SMNVEV (reference sequence). The V and J ends lost 8 bases and 5 bases respectively, with 10 bases between them. This CDR3 contains 12 residues. DNA for the CDR3: TGTGCCAGCGGGGGGGGCGATCAGCCCCAGCATTTT. It specifies CASGGGDQPQHF.

In nucleotides, the CDR3 is TGTGCCAGCTCACCATCAGGGATAGCAACTAATGAAAAACTGTTTTTT. Its translation: CASSPSGIATNEKLFF. The chain couples TRBV18 to TRBJ1-4; the D gene is possibly TRBD1 (5 bases). The CDR3 length is 16 residues. Looked up from germline, CDR1 is KGHSH and CDR2 is LQKENI. Trimming left V 2 bases short and J 0 bases short, with 10 bases between.

The chain is built from TRBV28 and TRBJ2-7; TRBD1 matches 7 bases. CDR3 size: 12 residues. The junction had 2 bases not matched to a gene; V was cut back by 6 bases and J by 3 bases. CDR1 is MDHEN, CDR2 SYDVKM, per germline. This CDR3 is CASRGTVYEQYF. The CDR3 region has the DNA TGTGCCAGCAGGGGGACAGTCTACGAGCAGTACTTC.

The chain is built from TRBV28 and TRBJ2-1; 8 nucleotides match TRBD2. The CDR3 has 15 residues. Germline values: CDR1 MDHEN, CDR2 SYDVKM. The ends lost 2 bases at V and 7 bases at J; junction bases unmatched: 7. CDR3 residues: CASSLGPGTRNEQFF. As DNA, the CDR3 is TGTGCCAGCAGTTTAGGCCCCGGGACTAGAAATGAGCAGTTCTTC.

The chain combines TRBV10-1 with TRBJ1-4, with D tentatively TRBD1 (5 bases). The CDR3 totals 14 residues. Germline CDR1 and CDR2: WNHNN and SYGVQD (reference sequence). Trimming shortened V by 0 bases and J by 8 bases, and 10 bases separated the two germline ends. The CDR3 nucleotides are TGCGCCAGCAGTGAGTCCCAGGGCGGCGAAAAACTGTTTTTT. Protein sequence: CASSESQGGEKLFF.

The chain employs TRBV7-9 and TRBJ1-1; D remains ambiguous. Per germline, CDR1 SEHNR and CDR2 FQNEAQ (reference sequence). V was pared by 3 bases and J by 7 bases, with 15 bases between. The CDR3 has 14 residues. CDR3 amino acids: CASSLVATDYEAFF. CDR3 nucleotide sequence: TGTGCCAGCAGCTTGGTCGCAACGGACTATGAAGCTTTCTTT. The complete variable domain, with remaining parts taken from reference TRBV7-9 and TRBJ1-1, reads DTGVSQNPRHKITKRGQNVTFRCDPISEHNRLYWYRQTLGQGPEFLTYFQNEAQLEKSRLLSDRFSAERPKGSFSTLEIQRTEQGDSAMYLCASSLVATDYEAFFGQGTRLTVV.

This chain joins TRBV25-1 and TRBJ2-3, with 8 bases lining up with TRBD1. This CDR3 comprises 16 residues. Germline CDR1 is MGHDK and CDR2 is SYGVNS. Losses at the gene ends were 2 bases for V and 3 bases for J; bases not matched to a gene: 7. CDR3 nucleotides: TGTGCCAGCAGTGAAGCCGGGACAGGCTCTACAGATACGCAGTATTTT. Its translation is CASSEAGTGSTDTQYF.

V usage is TRBV11-2 and J usage is TRBJ2-7; D call uncertain. The CDR3 has 15 residues. Germline lookup yields CDR1 SGHAT and CDR2 FQNNGV. V lost 2 bases, J lost 1 base, and 12 bases lay in between. The CDR3 region has the DNA TGTGCCAGCAGCTTAACCCCAGGTCTTTCCTACGAGCAGTACTTC. The encoded protein is CASSLTPGLSYEQYF.

This chain uses TRBV27 with TRBJ2-1; 7 bases are a match to TRBD2. The CDR3 extends over 14 amino acids. CDR1 and CDR2 (germline): MNHEY, SMNVEV (reference sequence). V lost 2 bases and J lost 7; bases outside the gene matches: 5. CDR3 region: CASSLSGNLNEQFF. CDR3 sequence (DNA): TGTGCCAGCAGTTTAAGCGGGAATCTGAATGAGCAGTTCTTC.

V is TRBV5-6 and J is TRBJ1-2, with D perhaps matching TRBD1 (6 bases). Germline CDR1 is SGHDT and CDR2 is YYEEEE. The V end was cut by 6 bases, the J end by 6 bases, with 15 bases between. The CDR3 length is 13 residues. CDR3 in amino acids: CASKRKDSDGYTF. The CDR3 DNA sequence: TGTGCCAGCAAACGGAAGGACAGCGATGGCTACACCTTC.

The J gene is TRBJ2-3, the V gene TRBV5-1; TRBD2 agrees at 7 bases. The CDR3 runs to 16 residues. V was pared by 1 base and J by 4 bases, with 9 bases of the junction left unmatched. Germline V lookup: CDR1 SGHRS, CDR2 YFSETQ. The CDR3 here is CASSLLLRESADTQYF. The CDR3 coding sequence is TGCGCCAGCAGCTTGTTGTTGCGGGAGTCGGCAGATACGCAGTATTTT.

This chain connects TRBV6-5 to TRBJ1-1, with TRBD1 as a possible D gene (5 bases). The germline V and J ends were trimmed by 5 bases and 7 bases, with 11 bases remaining between them. CDR1 and CDR2 (germline): MNHEY, SVGAGI. CDR3 length: 12 amino acids. Here the CDR3 reads CASSGGTDEAFF. As DNA, the CDR3 is TGTGCCAGCAGTGGAGGGACCGATGAAGCTTTCTTT.

The rearrangement links TRBV28 to TRBJ2-1, with D maybe TRBD2 (6 bases). CDR3 length: 15 residues. V lost 5 bases, J lost 3 bases, and 14 bases lay in between. The germline gives CDR1 MDHEN, CDR2 SYDVKM. The CDR3 protein is CASSPNRELYNEQFF. Written as DNA, the CDR3 is TGTGCCAGCAGTCCCAACCGGGAGCTCTACAATGAGCAGTTCTTC.

V usage is TRBV28 and J usage is TRBJ1-1; TRBD1 agrees at 7 bases. V lost 6 bases, J lost 3 bases, and 13 bases stayed unmatched. The CDR3 runs to 16 residues. Germline V CDR1 and CDR2: MDHEN, SYDVKM. The CDR3 sequence is CASSQDVDRIYTEAFF. The CDR3 nucleotides are TGTGCCAGCAGCCAAGATGTGGACAGGATCTACACTGAAGCTTTCTTT. Full variable domain (outside the CDR3, taken from reference TRBV28 and TRBJ1-1): DVKVTQSSRYLVKRTGEKVFLECVQDMDHENMFWYRQDPGLGLRLIYFSYDVKMKEKGDIPEGYSVSREKKERFSLILESASTNQTSMYLCASSQDVDRIYTEAFFGQGTRLTVV.

This chain links TRBV30 with TRBJ2-4; 9 positions agree with TRBD2. CDR1 and CDR2 (germline): GTSNPN, SVGIG (reference sequence). The length of the CDR3 is 16 residues. Trimming at V came to 0 bases and at J to 7 bases, leaving 10 bases not matched to a gene. The CDR3 DNA sequence: TGTGCCTGGAGTGTACGAGCGGGGGGTATTAGGAACATTCAGTACTTC. This sequence encodes CAWSVRAGGIRNIQYF.

V is TRBV7-3 and J is TRBJ2-1; 11 nucleotides align to TRBD2. In germline, CDR1 is SGHTA, CDR2 FQGTGA. V shed 5 bases, J shed 4 bases, and the junction held 4 bases outside the gene matches. CDR3 length: 15 residues. This CDR3 reads CASSQIAGGYNEQFF. Here the CDR3 DNA reads TGTGCCAGCAGCCAAATAGCGGGAGGGTACAATGAGCAGTTCTTC.

The J gene is TRBJ2-2, the V gene TRBV29-1; 7 positions agree with TRBD1. Germline V lookup: CDR1 SQVTM, CDR2 ANQGSEA. The CDR3 runs to 12 residues. V lost 7 bases to trimming and J lost 4 bases; unmatched junction nucleotides: 3. CDR3 sequence (DNA): TGCAGCGGTAACAGGGGCACCGGGGAGCTGTTTTTT. The encoded protein is CSGNRGTGELFF.